A selection of T cell receptor beta chains follows, all from one sample in a study of blood T cells in healthy people across ages. MiXCR, applied by TCRdb to the 5' RACE reads, yields one record per CDR3 protein. The sample includes about 1.6 million distinct CDR3 sequences, roughly 32% seen only once; the top ten take around 10%. Source material: blood. Receptors were obtained from a woman in her twenties or thirties in good health. The CDR3 runs from the conserved cysteine through the conserved F or W. D genes are given only for firm matches. Not every row has a clone size; where given, it reads once, few, many or a size class.

TRBJ2-1 TRBD2 few TRBV6-2/TRBV6-3 TGTGCCAGCAGTCAGTCTTTTAGCGGGGTTTACAATGAGCAGTTCTTC CASSQSFSGVYNEQFF
TRBJ2-7 NA NA TRBV28 TGTGCCAGCAGTCCCCCCCGGGGCGGGTACGAGCAGTACTTC CASSPPRGGYEQYF
TRBJ1-1 TRBD1 few TRBV7-9 TGTGCCAGCAGCTTAAATGACAGGGGGATAGAGGCTTTCTTT CASSLNDRGIEAFF
TRBJ2-7 NA few TRBV29-1 TGCAGCGTTCAGGGATATTGGATTGCTAGCGAGGATAAGGGACCGTACGAGCAGTACTTC CSVQGYWIASEDKGPYEQYF
TRBJ1-1 TRBD1 NA TRBV6-1 TGTGCCAGCAGTGAACCGGGACAGGGCACTGAAGCTTTCTTT CASSEPGQGTEAFF
TRBJ1-1 NA NA TRBV29-1 TGCAGCGTTGAGGGGTTCGACACTGAAGCTTTCTTT CSVEGFDTEAFF
TRBJ1-2 NA NA TRBV6-5 TGTGCCAGCAGTTTATACAGGGAGCGGGGCTACACCTTC CASSLYRERGYTF
TRBJ2-1 NA NA TRBV5-6 TGTGCCAGCAGCTCCGACGTATCAGAACACTACAATGAGCAGTTCTTC CASSSDVSEHYNEQFF
TRBJ1-2 NA few TRBV3-1 TGTGCCAGCAGCCAAGATTCCAGGGCCTACACCTTC CASSQDSRAYTF
TRBJ2-1 NA NA TRBV20-1 TGCAGTGCTGACGGGACGGTCCCTCCCTACAATGAGCAGTTCTTC CSADGTVPPYNEQFF
TRBJ2-5 TRBD2 NA TRBV15 TGTGCCACCAGCAGAGACATAGCGGGAACAACTTCGGAGACCCAGTACTTC CATSRDIAGTTSETQYF
TRBJ1-6 TRBD1 NA TRBV11-2 TGTGCCAGCAAGAGGGACAGTAATTCACCCCTCCACTTT CASKRDSNSPLHF
TRBJ2-7 NA few TRBV24-1 TGTGCCACCAGTGATTTTTTCGAGCAGTACTTC CATSDFFEQYF
TRBJ1-2 NA few TRBV21-1 TGTGCCAGCAGCAGGGGGGCAGGGGAGGGAACTAACTATGGCTACACCTTC CASSRGAGEGTNYGYTF
TRBJ1-1 NA few TRBV7-3 TGTGCCAGCAGGCAGACGTTTGCTGACACTGAAGCTTTCTTT CASRQTFADTEAFF
TRBJ2-7 TRBD2 NA TRBV14 TGTGCCAGCAGCCCCCTAGCGGAGTCCGTCTACGAGCAGTACTTC CASSPLAESVYEQYF
TRBJ1-6 TRBD1 few TRBV9 TGTGCCAGCAGCGCGGACAGGGCCGCGAAATCACCCCTCCACTTT CASSADRAAKSPLHF
TRBJ1-1 NA few TRBV29-1 TGCAGCGTTGAGGACCTGAACACTGAAGCTTTCTTT CSVEDLNTEAFF
TRBJ1-1 NA NA TRBV29-1 TGCAGCGTTGAGCCTGACCTCATGAACACTGAAGCTTTCTTT CSVEPDLMNTEAFF
TRBJ2-3 TRBD2 NA TRBV27 TGTGCCAGCAGTTTTTACGCGGGAGGGGGTAGAGATACGCAGTATTTT CASSFYAGGGRDTQYF
TRBJ2-5 TRBD1 few TRBV4-1 TGCGCCAGCAGCCAAGTCAGGACAGGGGGCCGAGAGACCCAGTACTTC CASSQVRTGGRETQYF
TRBJ1-5 NA NA TRBV4-2 TGTGCCTGCAGCCAAGATGAAGGTCTGAATCAGCCCCAGCATTTT CACSQDEGLNQPQHF
TRBJ2-1 TRBD2 NA TRBV29-1 TGCAGCGTTGAAGGACCAGCGGGAAGTACCTACAATGAGCAGTTCTTC CSVEGPAGSTYNEQFF
TRBJ2-5 TRBD1 NA TRBV4-1 TGCGCCAGCAGCCAAGCAGGACAGGGGAGGTCGGAGACCCAGTACTTC CASSQAGQGRSETQYF
TRBJ2-7 NA many TRBV6-6 TGTGCCAGCAGCCCTCAAACAGGCCCCTACGAGCAGTACTTC CASSPQTGPYEQYF
TRBJ2-4 TRBD2 NA TRBV2 TGTGCCAGGGGGACTAGCAGTGCCAAAAACATTCAGTACTTC CARGTSSAKNIQYF
TRBJ1-1 NA NA TRBV9 TGTGCCAGCAGCGCGCCGGCACAGGGTGGGGACACTGAAGCTTTCTTT CASSAPAQGGDTEAFF
TRBJ1-4 TRBD1 NA TRBV20-1 TGCAGTGCGGTACCCGGGACAGGGGGGGGAAAACTGTTTTTT CSAVPGTGGGKLFF
TRBJ2-2 NA NA TRBV21-1 TGTGCCGCCTCGCTGGGAGGGTCCAACACCGGGGAGCTGTTTTTT CAASLGGSNTGELFF
TRBJ2-3 TRBD2 many TRBV20-1 TGCAGTGCTAGAGATGGGACTAGCGGGAGGGCCACTGTGACAGATACGCAGTATTTT CSARDGTSGRATVTDTQYF
TRBJ2-1 NA many TRBV12-3/TRBV12-4 TGTGCCAGCAGCTGGGATTACAATGAGCAGTTCTTC CASSWDYNEQFF
TRBJ1-1 NA many TRBV7-3 TGTGCCAGCAGGCCAGGACCCGGGAGCACTGAAGCTTTCTTT CASRPGPGSTEAFF
TRBJ2-3 NA few TRBV27 TGTGCCAGCAGTTTCACCCTTACCCGGGATACGCAGTATTTT CASSFTLTRDTQYF
TRBJ2-2 NA NA TRBV6-1 TGTGCCAGCAGTCGAAATCCCAACGCGGAAAACACCGGGGAGCTGTTTTTT CASSRNPNAENTGELFF
TRBJ2-7 NA few TRBV25-1 TGTGCCAGCAGCCCACAGGGAACCCATCTCTACGAGCAGTACTTC CASSPQGTHLYEQYF
TRBJ2-5 NA NA TRBV5-6 TGTGCCAGCAGCTGGCGACAGGCAGGGGAGACCCAGTACTTC CASSWRQAGETQYF
TRBJ1-2 NA NA TRBV3-1 TGTGCCAGCAGCCAACATAAGGGAATGGATGGCTACACCTTC CASSQHKGMDGYTF
TRBJ1-1 TRBD1 NA TRBV10-3 TGTGCCATCCGACAGGGAATGAACACTGAAGCTTTCTTT CAIRQGMNTEAFF
TRBJ2-5 NA NA TRBV18 TGTGCCAGCTCACCACCGAATCTCCAAGAGACCCAGTACTTC CASSPPNLQETQYF
TRBJ2-3 NA few TRBV30 TGTGCCTGGATGGGGGGGGCGATCAGCACAGATACGCAGTATTTT CAWMGGAISTDTQYF
TRBJ2-1 TRBD2 many TRBV29-1 TGCAGCGCAACCCCCGGGACTAGGCGGGCCAATGAGCAGTTCTTC CSATPGTRRANEQFF
TRBJ2-5 NA few TRBV28 TGTGCCAGCAGTTTAGGAGGATTACAGGTGACCCAGTACTTC CASSLGGLQVTQYF
TRBJ2-6 NA many TRBV29-1 TGCAGCGTTGCAAGCAGATCTGGGGCCAACGTCCTGACTTTC CSVASRSGANVLTF
TRBJ2-5 NA NA TRBV11-2 TGTGCCAGCAGCTCTGCGAAGGGAAGAGAAGAGACCCAGTACTTC CASSSAKGREETQYF
TRBJ2-1 NA NA TRBV2 TGTGCCAGCAGTGAAGCGCTTGGCTGGCCCCCAGAGCAGTTCTTC CASSEALGWPPEQFF
TRBJ2-1 NA NA TRBV4-1 TGCGCCAGCAGCCCCCTGGGCAAGAGGGGATACAATGAGCAGTTCTTC CASSPLGKRGYNEQFF
TRBJ2-7 NA NA TRBV6-2/TRBV6-3 TGTGCCAGCAGTTATTCACTCTACGAGCAGTACTTC CASSYSLYEQYF
TRBJ2-7 TRBD2 NA TRBV20-1 TGCAGTGCTAGAGATCACGGCGGGGTAGCGGGCGAGCAGTACTTC CSARDHGGVAGEQYF
TRBJ2-7 TRBD1 NA TRBV3-1 TGTGCCAGCAGCCAATTAGGCGGGACAGGGCCCTCCTACGAGCAGTACTTC CASSQLGGTGPSYEQYF
TRBJ1-2 NA once TRBV5-5 TGTGCCAGCAGCTACGACGGTCCTGGCGGCTACACCTTC CASSYDGPGGYTF
TRBJ2-7 TRBD1 NA TRBV2 TGTGCCAGCAGTGGTTATACAGGGGGCTTGGCGGAACGCGAGCAGTACTTC CASSGYTGGLAEREQYF
TRBJ2-3 TRBD2 few TRBV4-1 TGCGCCAGCGGGGGGGGAGGCCTAACAAGCACAGATACGCAGTATTTT CASGGGGLTSTDTQYF
TRBJ2-5 TRBD1 NA TRBV6-6 TGTGCCAGCAGTTTCCCAGGACAGGACCAAGAGACCCAGTACTTC CASSFPGQDQETQYF
TRBJ2-7 NA few TRBV12-3/TRBV12-4 TGTGCCAGCAGTTTAGGGGGGGGGCAATACGAGCAGTACTTC CASSLGGGQYEQYF
TRBJ2-1 TRBD2 NA TRBV3-1 TGTGCCAGCACCACCAGCGGGGCGAACAATGAGCAGTTCTTC CASTTSGANNEQFF